A single sample gave rise to the 19 T cell receptor beta chains below, sequenced in a study of tumor and adjacent non-tumor tissue in lung cancer. A modified ARM-PCR protocol with three rounds of nested PCR amplified TCRbeta. TCRdb recomputed calls from the multiplex PCR reads with MiXCR, one row per CDR3 protein. The data contain about 85,000 distinct CDR3 sequences, about 66% of them singletons. No cell sorting was done before RNA was extracted from the tissue. Material for sequencing was lung tumor tissue. The source of these receptors is a man between 65 and 85 years old with non-small cell lung cancer.

V is TRBV13 and J is TRBJ2-5; tentatively, D is TRBD1 or TRBD2 (5 bases each). The CDR3 covers 14 residues. Germline assignment: CDR1 PRHDT and CDR2 FYEKMQ (reference sequence). CDR3 residues: CASGFLRGQETQYF. The CDR3, as DNA: TGTGCGAGCGGCTTCCTAAGGGGCCAAGAGACCCAGTACTTC.

As concerns this clonotype: The missing conserved phenylalanine or tryptophan at the end of this CDR3 makes a read error likely. It is unclear where the CDR3 begins or ends on the DNA, so no DNA is shown, and the CDR3 is as TCRdb lists it. This CDR3 is CASSVQANYGYAL. The chain combines TRBV10-2 with TRBJ1-2. The CDR3 contains 13 residues when both ends are counted. Germline-derived CDR1 and CDR2 are WSHSY and SAAADI.

To note about this clonotype: This sequence may be a read error, since a much larger clone differs from it by one base. This chain connects TRBV29-1 to TRBJ2-7, with D possibly matching TRBD1 (6 bases). This CDR3 region has 11 residues. CDR1 and CDR2 from the germline V gene are SQVTM and ANQGSEA. The CDR3 DNA reads as TGCAGCGTGGACAGAGGCTACGACCAGTACTTC. Its protein product is CSVDRGYDQYF.

This clonotype was seen more than once but under ten times. A much larger clonotype is one base distant, so this may be a read error. The chain couples TRBV6-5 to TRBJ1-2; D is possibly TRBD1 (5 bases). The CDR3 has 14 amino acids. The germline gives CDR1 MNHEY, CDR2 SVGAGI. The DNA of the CDR3 is TGTGTCAGCAGTTCCAACGGGGCCGGCTATGGCTACACCTTC. Amino acid sequence: CVSSSNGAGYGYTF.

Concerning this clonotype itself: A read error may explain this, as a much larger clone is one base away. The chain's CDR3 is CVSNGHMTGELFF. CDR3 in DNA: TGTGTCAGCAACGGACATATGACCGGGGAGCTGTTTTTT. The chain recombines TRBV5-6 with TRBJ2-2, with a tentative D call TRBD1 (5 bases). Germline V gives CDR1 SGHDT, CDR2 YYEEEE. The length of the CDR3 is 13 residues.

This sequence joins TRBV11-2 and TRBJ2-1; no clear D. V was clipped by 4 bases and J by 4 bases, with 14 bases between them. This CDR3 region has 15 residues. Germline CDR1 reads SGHAT; CDR2 reads FQNNGV. The CDR3 DNA reads TGTGCCAGCAGCTCGAGTAGAGCGCGATACAATGAGCAGTTCTTC. It encodes CASSSSRARYNEQFF.

A note on this clonotype: This may be a read error, as it is one base from a much larger clone. The chain links TRBV5-4 to TRBJ2-1; 7 nucleotides match TRBD1. V lost 5 bases, J lost 9 bases, and 17 bases stayed unmatched. The germline gives CDR1 SGHNT, CDR2 YYREEE (reference sequence). The CDR3 consists of 16 residues. CDR3 region: CASSLPRSHPGGEQFF. CDR3 nucleotides: TGTGCCAGCAGTTTGCCCAGGTCCCACCCAGGGGGTGAGCAGTTCTTC.

This clonotype was seen more than once but under ten times. A much larger clone lies one base from this, so it may be a read error. The chain links TRBV28 to TRBJ2-4; 9 nucleotides line up with TRBD1. The CDR3 loop spans 13 amino acids. Germline V gene lookup returns CDR1 MDHEN and CDR2 SYDVKM. Losses at the gene ends were 1 base for V and 10 bases for J; bases not matched to a gene: 2. The chain's CDR3 is CASSLLQGAIQYF. The CDR3 nucleotides read TGTGCCAGCAGTTTATTACAGGGGGCAATTCAGTACTTC.

Comments on this clonotype: Sequence at one end of the junction differs from germline and may be a read error. This rearrangement joins TRBV11-2 to TRBJ2-5; the D is unclear. CDR1 and CDR2 from the germline V gene are SGHAT and FQNNGV. The CDR3 sequence is 14 residues long. Here the CDR3 reads CASSLDSQQETKYF. CDR3 DNA sequence: TGTGCCAGCAGTTTAGATTCCCAGCAAGAGACCAAGTACTTC.

Here the CDR3 DNA reads TGCAGCGTTGAAGATCTGGGCAGGGGGGCCGGGGAGCTGTTTTTT. It encodes CSVEDLGRGAGELFF. The chain combines TRBV29-1 with TRBJ2-2; D may be TRBD1 (7 bases). V was clipped by 0 bases and J by 6 bases, with 14 bases between them. CDR1 is SQVTM and CDR2 is ANQGSEA in the germline V gene. The CDR3 runs 15 residues.

A remark on this clonotype: The final CDR3 position lacks the conserved phenylalanine or tryptophan, pointing to a likely read error. This chain uses TRBV11-1 with TRBJ2-1, with D possibly being TRBD2 (5 bases). Per the germline V gene, CDR1 is SGHAT and CDR2 is FQDESV (reference sequence). The CDR3 runs to 16 residues. CDR3 residues: CASSPRTGLPYSEQFL. The CDR3, as DNA: TGTGCCAGCAGCCCCCGGACTGGGCTGCCTTACAGTGAGCAGTTCTTA.

This clonotype was picked up many times. V and J are TRBV4-1 and TRBJ2-3; D is unresolved. The germline V gene encodes CDR1 MGHRA and CDR2 YSYEKL. Deletions cut 2 bases from V and 2 bases from J, with 17 bases between. The length of the CDR3 is 17 residues. The CDR3 reads CASSQLIGTSHTDTQYF. CDR3 DNA: TGCGCCAGCAGCCAATTAATAGGAACTTCACACACAGATACGCAGTATTTT.

Concerning this clonotype itself: Since no conserved phenylalanine or tryptophan closes the CDR3, a read error is the likely cause. The DNA for the CDR3 is TGTGCCAGCAACGGGGGACTCCGCACAGATACGCAGTATTTG. It is translated as CASNGGLRTDTQYL. This chain uses TRBV7-9 with TRBJ2-3, with D tentatively TRBD2 (6 bases). Germline CDR1 is SEHNR and CDR2 is FQNEAQ (reference sequence). This CDR3 contains 14 residues. Trimming stripped 7 bases from V and 1 base from J, with 12 bases between.

This clonotype was seen repeatedly, ten times or more. J is TRBJ2-5 and V is TRBV12-3 or TRBV12-4; 15 bases fit TRBD2. This CDR3 region has 16 residues. Trimming cost V 6 bases and J 4 bases; bases outside gene matches: 6. CDR3 region: CASSRGTSGRIETQYF. As DNA, the CDR3 is TGTGCCAGCAGCCGCGGGACTAGCGGGAGGATAGAGACCCAGTACTTC.

This clonotype occurred many times. The chain recombines TRBV29-1 with TRBJ2-7; tentatively, D is TRBD2 (7 bases). The CDR3 is 14 residues long. Germline lookup yields CDR1 SQVTM and CDR2 ANQGSEA. V was shortened by 7 bases and J by 3 bases, with 19 bases between the two germline ends. In DNA form, the CDR3 reads TGCAGCGCTAGAGGGGGGGAAGTTAACTACGAGCAGTACTTC. Protein sequence: CSARGGEVNYEQYF.

A word on this clonotype: The junction shows a germline mismatch at one end, possibly a read error. The rearrangement links TRBV6-1 to TRBJ2-7; D not certain. Germline assignment: CDR1 MNHNS and CDR2 SASEGT. CDR3 length: 14 amino acids. The CDR3 DNA reads TGTGCCAGCAGTGCGGATAGAATTTCCTACGAGCACTACTTC. It codes for CASSADRISYEHYF.

This clonotype was counted a few times. This clone may be a read error of a much larger clone one base away. The CDR3 ends on some other residue instead of the conserved phenylalanine or tryptophan, so this is likely a read error. The chain has TRBV12-3 or TRBV12-4 and TRBJ2-7; tentatively, D is TRBD2 (5 bases). This CDR3 comprises 14 residues. With 3 bases removed from V and 6 bases from J, the gap between germline ends came to 15 bases. CDR3: CASSLGRRDSEQYS. CDR3 coding DNA: TGTGCCAGCAGTTTGGGCCGTCGGGATAGCGAGCAGTACTCC.

With respect to this clonotype: Compared with germline, one end of the junction differs, possibly owing to a read error. The chain recombines TRBV4-1 with TRBJ1-1; no clear D. The CDR3 extends over 18 amino acids. Germline V gene data show CDR1 as MGHRA and CDR2 as YSYEKL. This CDR3 reads CASSLRSGQEDVNTEAFF. CDR3 sequence (DNA): TGCGCCAGCAGCCTAAGAAGTGGGCAGGAGGATGTGAATACTGAAGCTTTCTTT.

For this clonotype: A much larger clonotype is one base distant, so this may be a read error. The V and J genes are TRBV6-6 and TRBJ2-7, with a weak D call TRBD2 (5 bases). Germline CDR1 reads MNHNY; CDR2 reads SVGAGI (reference sequence). V lost 1 base, J lost 6 bases, and 13 bases lay in between. This CDR3 region has 14 residues. This CDR3 reads CASSYWASRVEQYF. The CDR3 DNA reads TGTGCCAGCAGTTACTGGGCCTCGAGGGTCGAGCAGTACTTC.